This is a list of T cell receptor beta chains from one sample in a study of cytomegalovirus exposure and HLA in healthy donors. Method: immunoSEQ multiplex PCR; TCRdb's copy keeps in-frame clones and lacks some. The sample gives about 81,000 clones, 70% to 90% of which show up once; 2.3% is in the top ten. Material for sequencing was PBMCs. The receptors here all came from a man aged 18 to 30 in good health and CMV-seronegative. CDR3s include the opening cysteine and the closing phenylalanine or tryptophan. A D gene is named only where the DNA matches it firmly. Where a row states a size, it is once, few, many or the class of an expanded clone; other rows omit it.

clone_size	v_call	d_call	j_call	cdr3_nt	cdr3_aa
NA	TRBV6-6	TRBD1	TRBJ2-7	TGTGCCAGCAGGATCGACAGGGGTTACGAGCAGTACTTC	CASRIDRGYEQYF
once	TRBV7-2	NA	TRBJ1-1	TGTGCCAGCAGCTTAGTGATGGGGGGTGAAGCTTTCTTT	CASSLVMGGEAFF
NA	TRBV7-3	NA	TRBJ1-1	TGTGCCAGCAGCTTAGGCGGGGGGAACACTGAAGCTTTCTTT	CASSLGGGNTEAFF
NA	TRBV4-3	NA	TRBJ2-5	TGCGCCAGCAGCCAAGATGTAGGGGAAGAGACCCAGTACTTC	CASSQDVGEETQYF
NA	TRBV4-2	NA	TRBJ1-2	TGTGCCAGCAGCCGTACATCCAAGAATGGCTACACCTTC	CASSRTSKNGYTF
NA	TRBV21-1	NA	TRBJ2-2	TGTGCCAGCAGCAAAAGGACTAGCGGGAGCACCGGGGAGCTGTTTTTT	CASSKRTSGSTGELFF
NA	TRBV28	TRBD2	TRBJ2-3	TGTGCCAGCAGTTACCCCACCCCTAGCGGGAGGGTATTAGTTGCAGATACGCAGTATTTT	CASSYPTPSGRVLVADTQYF
NA	TRBV7-8	NA	TRBJ2-1	TGTGCCAGCAGCTTAAGGTCTGGAGTGGGCAATGAGCAGTTCTTC	CASSLRSGVGNEQFF
NA	TRBV7-3	NA	TRBJ1-1	TGTGCCAGCAGCCCGACAGGAAGGACTGAAGCTTTCTTT	CASSPTGRTEAFF
NA	TRBV27	NA	TRBJ2-2	TGTGCCAGCAGGGCCGGGACAACCAACACCGGGGAGCTGTTTTTT	CASRAGTTNTGELFF
NA	TRBV28	NA	TRBJ1-2	TGTGCCAGCAGTTCGACAGCAGGGCTTATTGGGGGCTACACCTTC	CASSSTAGLIGGYTF
NA	TRBV29-1	NA	TRBJ2-2	TGCAGCGTTGGTCAGGGCACCGGGGAGCTGTTTTTT	CSVGQGTGELFF
NA	TRBV27	NA	TRBJ2-7	TGTGCCAGCAGTCCCGGAGACAGGTCCTACGAGCAGTACTTC	CASSPGDRSYEQYF
NA	TRBV19	TRBD1	TRBJ2-7	TGTGCCAGTAAGTCCGGACAGGCTAACTACGAGCAGTACTTC	CASKSGQANYEQYF
NA	TRBV6-1	NA	TRBJ2-7	TGTGCCAGCAGTGATCACTGGTCAGGACAGTACGAGCAGTACTTC	CASSDHWSGQYEQYF
NA	TRBV6-1	TRBD1	TRBJ2-2	TGTGCCAGCAGTGCGGCGGCAGGGGGCACCGGGGAGCTGTTTTTT	CASSAAAGGTGELFF
once	TRBV7-6	TRBD2	TRBJ2-1	TGTGCCAGCAGCACCCCAGGGTTAGCGGGAGGGCCGAGCTCCTACAATGAGCAGTTCTTC	CASSTPGLAGGPSSYNEQFF
few	TRBV28	NA	TRBJ1-2	TGTGCCAGCGAAGACAGCCGTAGCTATGGCTACACCTTC	CASEDSRSYGYTF
NA	TRBV2	NA	TRBJ2-7	TGTGCCAGCAGTGGGATCACCCCCAGGGACTCCTACGAGCAGTACTTC	CASSGITPRDSYEQYF
NA	TRBV5-4	TRBD1	TRBJ2-1	TGTGCCAGCAGCGCCAGGGGGCCCCACAATGAGCAGTTCTTC	CASSARGPHNEQFF
once	TRBV5-4	NA	TRBJ2-7	TGTGCCAGCAGCTTGGCGTCCACCGGAGGCACCTCCTACGAGCAGTACTTC	CASSLASTGGTSYEQYF
NA	TRBV7-8	NA	TRBJ2-5	TGTGCCAGCAGCCTAACCCGCTGGGAGCTCGAAAAAGAGACCCAGTACTTC	CASSLTRWELEKETQYF
NA	TRBV4-3	NA	TRBJ1-2	TGCGCCAGCAGCCAGGACACCTCTAACTATGGCTACACCTTC	CASSQDTSNYGYTF
NA	TRBV28	NA	TRBJ2-1	TGTGCCAGCATCCCCTTAGGACGTAGCGGAGCCTCCTACAATGAGCAGTTCTTC	CASIPLGRSGASYNEQFF
NA	TRBV9	NA	TRBJ2-3	TGTGCCAGCAGCGTAGGATTACACACAGATACGCAGTATTTT	CASSVGLHTDTQYF
NA	TRBV28	NA	TRBJ1-2	TGTGCCAGCAAGCCAGCGGGCCTCGGCGGCTACACCTTC	CASKPAGLGGYTF
NA	TRBV5-1	NA	TRBJ2-2	TGCGCCAGCAGCTCCACGATACAGGGAGCGCCGCCGAACACCGGGGAGCTGTTTTTT	CASSSTIQGAPPNTGELFF
NA	TRBV5-1	NA	TRBJ2-7	TGCGCCAGCAGGGACAGAATCTCCTACGAGCAGTACTTC	CASRDRISYEQYF
NA	TRBV15	NA	TRBJ1-6	TGTGCCACCAGCAGAGATGGAGCCCCGCATTCACCCCTCCACTTT	CATSRDGAPHSPLHF
NA	TRBV5-1	TRBD2	TRBJ2-7	TGCGCCAGCAGCTTGGCCATCGGGGGGGCCGAGCAGTACTTC	CASSLAIGGAEQYF
NA	TRBV19	TRBD2	TRBJ2-1	TGTGCCAGTAGTAGCGGGAGGGCCTCCAATGAGCAGTTCTTC	CASSSGRASNEQFF
NA	TRBV14	NA	TRBJ1-4	TGTACCAGCAGCCCGTCGGGTCGGCTTAATGAAAAACTGTTTTTT	CTSSPSGRLNEKLFF
once	TRBV9	NA	TRBJ1-2	TGTGCCAGCAGCGTAGTGTCAGGCTATGGCTACACCTTC	CASSVVSGYGYTF
NA	TRBV14	TRBD2	TRBJ2-2	TGTGCCAGCAGCCAAGATTCGGGACTAGTGAACACCGGGGAGCTGTTTTTT	CASSQDSGLVNTGELFF
NA	TRBV4-3	TRBD2	TRBJ2-1	TGCGCCAGCAGCCAAGAAACAACTAGCGCCTATTACAATGAGCAGTTCTTC	CASSQETTSAYYNEQFF
NA	TRBV5-1	TRBD1	TRBJ1-1	TGCGCCAGCAGCCCCGGACAGGGGGGGTTGAACACTGAAGCTTTCTTT	CASSPGQGGLNTEAFF
NA	TRBV4-1	TRBD1	TRBJ2-5	TGCGCCAGCATGGGACAGGCGAATCAAGAGACCCAGTACTTC	CASMGQANQETQYF
NA	TRBV5-1	NA	TRBJ2-5	TGCGCCAGCAGTACGGACACACCCCGAGAGACCCAGTACTTC	CASSTDTPRETQYF
NA	TRBV5-6	NA	TRBJ1-2	TGTGCCAGCAGCTTCTCCCGAGGTACGGCGGGCTATGGCTACACCTTC	CASSFSRGTAGYGYTF
NA	TRBV5-1	TRBD2	TRBJ2-1	TGCGCCAGCAGCAACGGACCAGCGGGAACTAATGAGCAGTTCTTC	CASSNGPAGTNEQFF
NA	TRBV10-1	TRBD2	TRBJ2-7	TGCGCCACCCCCCCCCGACTAGCGGGAGGAGGGCTTATAGAGCAGTACTTC	CATPPRLAGGGLIEQYF
NA	TRBV4-3	NA	TRBJ2-2	TGCGCCAGCAGCCAAGTGGGGGCCACCGGGGAGCTGTTTTTT	CASSQVGATGELFF
once	TRBV27	TRBD2	TRBJ2-1	TGTGCCAGCAGTCTGACTAGCGGGAGGGCCAATGAGCAGTTCTTC	CASSLTSGRANEQFF
NA	TRBV28	NA	TRBJ2-7	TGTGCCAGCAGGTCGGCGGCTAGCGATTCCTACGAGCAGTACTTC	CASRSAASDSYEQYF
NA	TRBV6-5	NA	TRBJ1-1	TGTGCCAGCAGTTACGGGAGGACTGAAGCTTTCTTT	CASSYGRTEAFF
once	TRBV28	TRBD1	TRBJ2-6	TGTGCCAGCAGTTTATACGGGACAGGTGGGGCCAACGTCCTGACTTTC	CASSLYGTGGANVLTF
few	TRBV19	NA	TRBJ1-1	TGTGCCACCACTCATTTGGGCGGGAACCTCGCTGAAGCTTTCTTT	CATTHLGGNLAEAFF
NA	TRBV7-3	TRBD2	TRBJ2-3	TGTGCCAGCAGCCCCCGGACTAGGGATACGCAGTATTTT	CASSPRTRDTQYF
once	TRBV7-2	NA	TRBJ2-3	TGTGCCAGCAGCTCCGACAGATCCAGGACAGATACGCAGTATTTT	CASSSDRSRTDTQYF
once	TRBV15	TRBD2	TRBJ2-2	TGTGCCACCAGCAGAGATCTCGGAGGGAGGCTAGCGGGAGGCCGGAACACCGGGGAGCTGTTTTTT	CATSRDLGGRLAGGRNTGELFF
NA	TRBV18	NA	TRBJ2-3	TGTGCCAGCTCACCACGCCTAGCAAGTCTTAGAACAGATACGCAGTATTTT	CASSPRLASLRTDTQYF